This TCR beta chain comes out of a study of blood T cell repertoires in COVID-19. Study summary: Material from acute and convalescent COVID-19 was sourced from the United States, Italy and Spain. Nucleic acid was either cDNA or gDNA, and it came from T cells, B-cell-depleted T cells, or PBMCs.

Measured with immunoSEQ multiplex PCR; TCRdb has only the in-frame clones, and not every one. The data show about 250,000 clones, approximately 83% seen once. Germline V lookup: CDR1 SGHDN, CDR2 FVKESK. The CDR3 is 15 amino acids. V was pared by 1 base and J by 2 bases, with 12 bases between. The sequenced sample was peripheral blood. This clonotype was sampled from a man aged 35 to 55 with acute or convalescent COVID-19. This chain connects TRBV14 to TRBJ2-7; tentative D call: TRBD2 (7 bases). The DNA for the CDR3 is TGTGCCAGCAGCCAAGCGGGGAGGGGGACCTACGAGCAGTACTTC. The encoded protein is CASSQAGRGTYEQYF. Based on the CDR3 plus reference TRBV14 and TRBJ2-7, the full variable domain is EAGVTQFPSHSVIEKGQTVTLRCDPISGHDNLYWYRRVMGKEIKFLLHFVKESKQDESGMPNNRFLAERTGGTYSTLKVQPAELEDSGVYFCASSQAGRGTYEQYFGPGTRLTVT.